What follows are 11 T cell receptor beta chains derived from one specimen sequenced in a study of shared clonotypes between healthy human individuals. Only in-frame clones appear in the TCRdb table, and some are missing; sequencing was by immunoSEQ multiplex PCR. The table lists roughly 600,000 clones, about 98% of them singletons, with 0.3% in the top ten. Naive CD8 cells lacked CD45RO, underwent positive selection for CCR7 and left out terminally differentiated effector memory CD45RA+ cells. The sequencing input was naive CD8+ T cells sorted from blood. All receptors derive from a man aged 25 to 45 in good health.

This clone has only one observation. The DNA for the CDR3 is TGTGCCAGCAGCTCCGGGGGGACGAACTACGAGCAGTACTTC. As protein: CASSSGGTNYEQYF. The chain couples TRBV27 to TRBJ2-7; 7 bases line up with TRBD2. The length of the CDR3 is 14 residues. Per the germline V gene, CDR1 is MNHEY and CDR2 is SMNVEV (reference sequence). The J segment lost 3 bases and the V segment lost 6 bases, leaving 8 bases of the junction unmatched.

V and J are TRBV27 and TRBJ1-4, with a weak D call TRBD1 (6 bases). The CDR3 has 17 residues. V lost 3 bases to trimming and J lost 8 bases, with 22 bases between them. In germline, CDR1 is MNHEY, CDR2 SMNVEV (reference sequence). The CDR3 here is CASSFGGPGEYQEKLFF. DNA for the CDR3: TGTGCCAGCAGTTTTGGGGGGCCGGGGGAATACCAGGAAAAACTGTTTTTT.

CDR3 sequence: CASSQEGGGRGSTDTQYF. Written as DNA, the CDR3 is TGCGCCAGCAGCCAAGAAGGTGGCGGGAGGGGGAGCACAGATACGCAGTATTTT. The chain links TRBV4-3 to TRBJ2-3; the match to TRBD2 covers 9 bases. Per the germline V gene, CDR1 is LGHNA and CDR2 is YSLEER. The CDR3 is 18 residues long. V lost 0 bases and J lost 0; bases outside the gene matches: 7.

The J gene is TRBJ2-1, the V gene TRBV7-8, with 10 bases identical to TRBD2. CDR3 length: 14 amino acids. Looked up from germline, CDR1 is SGHVS and CDR2 is FQNEAQ. Trimming removed 3 bases from V and 8 bases from J; junction bases left unmatched: 4. In nucleotides, the CDR3 is TGTGCCAGCAGCTTGACTAGCGGGTGGGATGAGCAGTTCTTC. Translated, it gives CASSLTSGWDEQFF.

The V gene is TRBV4-2, the J gene TRBJ2-3; D perhaps matches TRBD1 (6 bases). The CDR3 spans 15 residues. Germline-derived CDR1 and CDR2 are LGHNA and YNFKEQ. With 1 base removed from V and 4 bases from J, the gap between germline ends came to 12 bases. CDR3 nucleotide sequence: TGTGCCAGCAGCCAAGCTGGGGGCCCTCCAGATACGCAGTATTTT. It yields the protein CASSQAGGPPDTQYF.

This clone appeared once. This chain connects TRBV7-6 to TRBJ2-1, with 10 bases fitting TRBD1. The CDR3 covers 17 residues. The V gene end was trimmed by 1 base and the J gene end by 6 bases; junction bases not matched to a gene: 9. The germline CDR1 and CDR2 sequences are SGHVS and FNYEAQ. The CDR3, as DNA: TGTGCCAGCAGCTTAGGTACTCCGGGACAGGGGATCAATGAGCAGTTCTTC. Translating gives CASSLGTPGQGINEQFF.

CDR3 in amino acids: CASSLVGQGAANTEAFF. The DNA for the CDR3 is TGTGCCAGCAGCTTGGTGGGACAGGGGGCCGCGAACACTGAAGCTTTCTTT. V and J are TRBV5-4 and TRBJ1-1, with 12 bases identical to TRBD1. Germline CDR1 and CDR2: SGHNT and YYREEE (reference sequence). The CDR3 spans 17 residues. V lost 0 bases to trimming and J lost 1 base; unmatched junction nucleotides: 4.

The chain couples TRBV6-4 to TRBJ2-1; possibly TRBD2 for D (6 bases). The CDR3 extends over 15 amino acids. Germline CDR1 is MRHNA and CDR2 is SNTAGT. The V and J ends lost 3 bases and 0 bases respectively, with 9 bases between them. Here the CDR3 reads CASSESTSSYNEQFF. The CDR3 coding sequence is TGTGCCAGCAGTGAGTCGACTAGCTCCTACAATGAGCAGTTCTTC.

V gene TRBV11-2 combines with J gene TRBJ2-7; the match to TRBD2 covers 12 bases. V was pared by 5 bases and J by 2 bases, with 7 bases of the junction left unmatched. Germline lookup yields CDR1 SGHAT and CDR2 FQNNGV. The CDR3 length is 16 residues. The CDR3 spells CASSPSLAGGPYEQYF. CDR3 coding DNA: TGTGCCAGCAGCCCCTCCCTAGCGGGAGGGCCCTACGAGCAGTACTTC.

This chain uses TRBV27 with TRBJ2-5; no clear D gene. The germline V gene encodes CDR1 MNHEY and CDR2 SMNVEV (reference sequence). V lost 8 bases and J 5 bases, leaving 15 bases between the germline ends. This CDR3 spans 13 amino acids. As DNA, the CDR3 is TGTGCCAGCCGCTACCTAGGGTCCGAGACCCAGTACTTC. Amino acids: CASRYLGSETQYF.

The rearrangement links TRBV9 to TRBJ1-1; D gene unclear. Trimming shortened V by 3 bases and J by 0 bases, and 6 bases separated the two germline ends. Per germline, CDR1 SGDLS and CDR2 YYNGEE. The CDR3 totals 13 residues. The CDR3 here is CASSAGMNTEAFF. The CDR3 region has the DNA TGTGCCAGCAGCGCGGGGATGAACACTGAAGCTTTCTTT.